Listed here are 30 T cell receptor beta chains from one sample, sequenced in a study of cytomegalovirus exposure and HLA in healthy donors. Use of 60 Vbeta and 13 Jbeta primers characterized the PCR. TCRdb keeps only in-frame clones here, not all; method: immunoSEQ multiplex PCR. Here the sample spans 100,000 to 130,000 clones, around 80% being singletons. Sequencing used PBMCs. The receptors shown here come from a man under 40 in good health and CMV-seropositive.

This clone was detected once. The chain combines TRBV5-4 with TRBJ1-2; 8 bases fit TRBD1. CDR3 length: 15 amino acids. V shed 4 bases, J shed 5 bases, and the junction held 10 bases outside the gene matches. Germline V lookup: CDR1 SGHNT, CDR2 YYREEE (reference sequence). The DNA of the CDR3 is TGTGCCAGCAGCCCCGCCATGACAGGGGTATATGGCTACACCTTC. The encoded protein is CASSPAMTGVYGYTF.

This clone occurred a few times. The chain uses TRBV29-1 and TRBJ1-1; tentatively, D is TRBD1 (6 bases). This CDR3 has 15 residues. The ends were cut back, 4 bases at V and 3 bases at J, with 18 bases in the middle. Germline lookup yields CDR1 SQVTM and CDR2 ANQGSEA. CDR3 DNA: TGCAGCGTTGTCCCCTTTGGGGGGGCCCACACTGAAGCTTTCTTT. Translated: CSVVPFGGAHTEAFF.

The chain uses TRBV6-1 and TRBJ1-1; perhaps TRBD1 as D (5 bases). V lost 1 base to trimming and J lost 7 bases, with 16 bases between them. Germline-derived CDR1 and CDR2 are MNHNS and SASEGT. The CDR3 spans 15 residues. CDR3 nucleotides: TGTGCCAGCAGTGAAGTCTCGGCAGGGAGGGGTGAAGCTTTCTTT. Its translation: CASSEVSAGRGEAFF.

This rearrangement joins TRBV19 to TRBJ2-7; tentative D call: TRBD1 (5 bases). V was clipped by 1 base and J by 6 bases, with 13 bases between them. The V gene's germline CDR1 is LNHDA and CDR2 SQIVND (reference sequence). The CDR3 is made up of 14 amino acids. Here the CDR3 DNA reads TGTGCCAGTAGTATAGGGGGCTCAATCCGCGAGCAGTACTTC. This codes for CASSIGGSIREQYF.

This chain links TRBV10-3 with TRBJ1-2, with 8 bases aligning to TRBD1. The V gene's germline CDR1 is ENHRY and CDR2 SYGVKD. V was pared by 3 bases and J by 8 bases, with 5 bases of the junction left unmatched. The CDR3 runs to 13 residues. DNA for the CDR3: TGTGCCATCAGTGAAAGGGACAGGCGCGGCTACACCTTC. Amino acid sequence: CAISERDRRGYTF.

The J gene is TRBJ2-2, the V gene TRBV7-9, with a tentative D call TRBD1 (6 bases). Germline CDR1 SEHNR, CDR2 FQNEAQ (reference sequence). V was cut by 7 bases and J by 4 bases, with 16 bases left in between. This CDR3 is 15 amino acids long. CDR3 loop: CASTKQGPGTGELFF. CDR3 nucleotide sequence: TGTGCCAGCACCAAACAGGGTCCGGGCACCGGGGAGCTGTTTTTT. The entire variable domain, with the rest obtained from reference TRBV7-9 and TRBJ2-2, is as follows: DTGVSQNPRHKITKRGQNVTFRCDPISEHNRLYWYRQTLGQGPEFLTYFQNEAQLEKSRLLSDRFSAERPKGSFSTLEIQRTEQGDSAMYLCASTKQGPGTGELFFGEGSRLTVL.

About this clone: Other DNA sequences in this specimen translate into the identical CDR3. This sequence joins TRBV5-1 and TRBJ2-3, with unresolved D. V lost 0 bases to trimming and J lost 4 bases, with 3 bases between them. Germline lookup yields CDR1 SGHRS and CDR2 YFSETQ. CDR3 length equals 12 residues. CDR3 region: CASSLGADTQYF. CDR3 nucleotide sequence: TGCGCCAGCAGCTTGGGAGCAGATACGCAGTATTTT.

This clone was counted once. The chain employs TRBV9 and TRBJ2-7; 7 positions agree with TRBD2. CDR1 is SGDLS, CDR2 YYNGEE, per germline. This CDR3 comprises 14 residues. The J segment lost 4 bases and the V segment lost 3 bases, leaving 7 bases of the junction unmatched. The CDR3 region has the DNA TGTGCCAGCAGCGCAACCGGGACTACATACGAGCAGTACTTC. Its protein is CASSATGTTYEQYF. Filled out from reference TRBV9 and TRBJ2-7, the complete variable domain reads DSGVTQTPKHLITATGQRVTLRCSPRSGDLSVYWYQQSLDQGLQFLIQYYNGEERAKGNILERFSAQQFPDLHSELNLSSLELGDSALYFCASSATGTTYEQYFGPGTRLTVT.

The J gene is TRBJ1-2, the V gene TRBV7-2; D may be TRBD1 (6 bases). CDR1 and CDR2 (germline): SGHTA, FQGNSA. The CDR3 extends over 16 amino acids. V lost 2 bases and J lost 4, with 17 bases in between. The CDR3: CASSLIGGRQGYGYTF. CDR3 DNA: TGTGCCAGCAGCTTAATCGGGGGGCGCCAGGGCTATGGCTACACCTTC.

V usage is TRBV5-1 and J usage is TRBJ2-7, with TRBD2 as a possible D gene (6 bases). The germline V gene encodes CDR1 SGHRS and CDR2 YFSETQ. Trimming stripped 3 bases from V and 7 bases from J, with 14 bases between. The CDR3 covers 13 residues. The CDR3 loop is CASSSSSGGEQYF. As DNA, the CDR3 is TGCGCCAGCAGCTCTAGTTCTGGGGGGGAGCAGTACTTC.

The chain links TRBV19 to TRBJ1-1, with a possible D match to TRBD1 (6 bases). Germline V gives CDR1 LNHDA, CDR2 SQIVND (reference sequence). The CDR3 extends over 15 amino acids. V was cut by 5 bases and J by 2 bases, with 15 bases left in between. CDR3 nucleotide sequence: TGTGCCAGTAGTCCATCCGGGACATCAAACACTGAAGCTTTCTTT. Amino acid sequence: CASSPSGTSNTEAFF.

The rearrangement links TRBV6-6 to TRBJ1-2; 7 bases fit TRBD1. The germline V gene encodes CDR1 MNHNY and CDR2 SVGAGI (reference sequence). The CDR3 is 14 residues long. The junction had 10 bases not matched to a gene; V was cut back by 6 bases and J by 6 bases. The CDR3 nucleotides are TGTGCCAGCAGCACCACCGAGGGGGCGGATGGCTACACCTTC. Translation gives CASSTTEGADGYTF.

J is TRBJ1-1 and V is TRBV19, with D possibly TRBD1 on 5 matching bases. The V gene's germline CDR1 is LNHDA and CDR2 SQIVND (reference sequence). There are 15 residues in the CDR3. With 4 bases removed from V and 3 bases from J, the gap between germline ends came to 15 bases. The CDR3 nucleotides are TGTGCCAGTAGTACGCGCGGGGGAGGCTACACTGAAGCTTTCTTT. It specifies CASSTRGGGYTEAFF.

This chain connects TRBV6-1 to TRBJ2-2; TRBD2 matches at 8 bases. The CDR3 consists of 14 residues. From germline, CDR1 is MNHNS and CDR2 SASEGT. J gave up 6 bases and V 6 bases, and 6 bases lay outside the gene matches. The DNA for the CDR3 is TGTGCCAGCAGGATGCGGGGGGCCTCCGGGGAGCTGTTTTTT. Protein: CASRMRGASGELFF.

This clone occurred once. The chain carries TRBV10-3 and TRBJ2-7; 7 bases align to TRBD1. With V trimmed by 5 bases and J by 3 bases, 10 bases remained unmatched. The germline CDR1 and CDR2 sequences are ENHRY and SYGVKD. CDR3 length: 15 residues. Here the CDR3 reads CAISPQRGGSYEQYF. The CDR3 nucleotides read TGTGCCATCAGTCCGCAGAGAGGGGGCAGCTACGAGCAGTACTTC.

V usage is TRBV11-3 and J usage is TRBJ2-6; a weak D match, TRBD1 (6 bases). The CDR3 covers 17 residues. CDR1 is SGHNT, CDR2 YENEEA, per germline. V was cut by 1 base and J by 4 bases, with 14 bases left in between. The CDR3 bases are TGTGCCAGCAGCTTAGCGCGTAACAGGGTCGGGGCCAACGTCCTGACTTTC. Translation: CASSLARNRVGANVLTF.

This rearrangement joins TRBV12-5 to TRBJ1-2; D is perhaps TRBD1 (6 bases). This CDR3 region has 15 residues. Germline CDR1 and CDR2: LGHNT and FRNRAP. V was pared by 5 bases and J by 5 bases, with 18 bases between. This chain's CDR3 is CASGALTGLTYGYTF. The CDR3 DNA sequence: TGTGCTAGTGGTGCGCTGACAGGCCTAACGTATGGCTACACCTTC.

The chain is built from TRBV19 and TRBJ2-7, with 7 nucleotides matching TRBD1. CDR3 size: 15 residues. Germline trimming cut 0 bases from V and 0 bases from J; bases unmatched to any gene: 2. CDR1 LNHDA and CDR2 SQIVND come from the germline V gene (reference sequence). The CDR3 region is CASSIEGTASYEQYF. DNA for the CDR3: TGTGCCAGTAGTATAGAAGGGACAGCCTCCTACGAGCAGTACTTC.

The chain links TRBV4-1 to TRBJ1-2; D is perhaps TRBD1 (6 bases). Germline V CDR1 and CDR2: MGHRA, YSYEKL. The CDR3 extends over 14 amino acids. V lost 1 base, J lost 5 bases, and 11 bases lay in between. CDR3 residues: CASSQAGAGYGYTF. CDR3 in DNA: TGCGCCAGCAGCCAAGCAGGGGCCGGGTATGGCTACACCTTC.

The chain combines TRBV10-3 with TRBJ1-1; the D is unclear. CDR3 length: 11 amino acids. Germline V gives CDR1 ENHRY, CDR2 SYGVKD. V lost 10 bases to trimming and J lost 3 bases, with 9 bases between them. CDR3 sequence (DNA): TGTGCCAGAAATACGGACACTGAAGCTTTCTTT. It codes for CARNTDTEAFF.

The V and J genes are TRBV11-2 and TRBJ1-1, with D uncertain. The germline CDR1 and CDR2 sequences are SGHAT and FQNNGV. The V and J ends lost 1 base and 7 bases respectively, with 13 bases between them. CDR3 size: 14 residues. CDR3 sequence (DNA): TGTGCCAGCAGCTTAGGGTCCCAGGTTGGTGAAGCTTTCTTT. This codes for CASSLGSQVGEAFF.

V gene TRBV11-3 combines with J gene TRBJ1-2; the D gene is possibly TRBD1 (5 bases). Germline CDR1 and CDR2: SGHNT and YENEEA. V lost 2 bases, J lost 2 bases, and 12 bases lay in between. The CDR3 is made up of 15 amino acids. The CDR3 sequence: CASSLYPGMNYGYTF. The CDR3 region has the DNA TGTGCCAGCAGCTTATATCCAGGGATGAACTATGGCTACACCTTC.

This clone was seen a handful of times. The chain links TRBV25-1 to TRBJ1-1; possible D gene TRBD1, 6 bases. Germline lookup yields CDR1 MGHDK and CDR2 SYGVNS. V was trimmed by 2 bases and J by 6 bases, leaving 16 bases between them. The CDR3 has 15 amino acids. DNA for the CDR3: TGTGCCAGCAGTGAAAGCGGGGGCAGGGAGGCTGAAGCTTTCTTT. Residues: CASSESGGREAEAFF.

This clone came up a few times. This rearrangement joins TRBV6-5 to TRBJ1-6, with a tentative D call TRBD1 (5 bases). The CDR3 extends over 14 amino acids. Germline CDR1 reads MNHEY; CDR2 reads SVGAGI. V was clipped by 2 bases and J by 7 bases, with 9 bases between them. CDR3 amino acids: CASSYPTANSPLHF. The DNA for the CDR3 is TGTGCCAGCAGTTACCCGACAGCAAATTCACCCCTCCACTTT.

V usage is TRBV6-5 and J usage is TRBJ1-1; perhaps TRBD1 as D (5 bases). The CDR3 covers 14 residues. V lost 2 bases and J lost 0, with 7 bases in between. Looked up from germline, CDR1 is MNHEY and CDR2 is SVGAGI. In DNA, the CDR3 is TGTGCCAGCAGTTACGCAGGGCTGAACACTGAAGCTTTCTTT. It is translated as CASSYAGLNTEAFF.

The gene calls are TRBV5-1 and TRBJ2-7; D gene unclear. V gave up 3 bases and J gave up 2 bases, with 3 bases separating them. Looked up from germline, CDR1 is SGHRS and CDR2 is YFSETQ. The CDR3 spans 11 residues. The CDR3 region is CASSSPYEQYF. DNA for the CDR3: TGCGCCAGCAGCTCTCCCTACGAGCAGTACTTC.

V usage is TRBV4-1 and J usage is TRBJ2-3; 7 nucleotides agree with TRBD1. V lost 4 bases and J lost 2; bases outside the gene matches: 3. The CDR3 extends over 14 amino acids. CDR1 and CDR2 from the germline V gene are MGHRA and YSYEKL. The CDR3 nucleotides read TGCGCCAGCAGCCTGACAGGGTCCACAGATACGCAGTATTTT. Protein product: CASSLTGSTDTQYF.

This clone is a singleton in its sample. V is TRBV6-1 and J is TRBJ1-3; 7 nucleotides match TRBD1. CDR3 length: 15 residues. Trimming at V came to 6 bases and at J to 2 bases, leaving 7 bases not matched to a gene. The germline CDR1 and CDR2 sequences are MNHNS and SASEGT. The CDR3 here is CASRSTGKAGNTIYF. The CDR3 bases are TGTGCCAGCAGATCGACAGGGAAAGCTGGAAACACCATATATTTT.

This clone came up a few times. The gene calls are TRBV5-4 and TRBJ1-1, with D perhaps matching TRBD1 (5 bases). The CDR3 has 14 amino acids. V was trimmed by 4 bases and J by 4 bases, leaving 14 bases between them. Germline CDR1 reads SGHNT; CDR2 reads YYREEE (reference sequence). The CDR3 DNA reads as TGTGCCAGCAGCCCGGGGGGGATTGGCACTGAAGCTTTCTTT. Protein product: CASSPGGIGTEAFF.

CDR3 region: CAISGTSGGATDTQYF. The CDR3 coding sequence is TGTGCCATCAGTGGTACTAGCGGGGGGGCGACAGATACGCAGTATTTT. The chain combines TRBV10-3 with TRBJ2-3; 13 bases match TRBD2. This CDR3 spans 16 amino acids. The germline V gene has CDR1 ENHRY and CDR2 SYGVKD. J was trimmed by 3 bases and V by 4 bases; bases with no gene match: 4.